The 24 T cell receptor beta chains given below trace back to one sample, sequenced in a study of T cells in Graves' hyperthyroidism and ophthalmopathy. The CDR3 regions of TCR beta were amplified from RNA transcripts. In the first-round RT-PCR of the TCR CDR3, the HTBI primer set was used. TCRdb re-analysed the multiplex PCR reads in MiXCR, keeping a single row per CDR3 protein. Of hundreds of thousands of distinct CDR3 sequences detected, around 19% appear once; the ten largest clones hold over 15%. Sequencing was carried out using blood. The source of these receptors is a woman between 45 and 60 years old with Graves' hyperthyroidism that later progressed to Graves' ophthalmopathy.

This clonotype came up a few times. The chain has TRBV7-6 and TRBJ1-1; unclear D gene. V was clipped by 5 bases and J by 5 bases, with 18 bases between them. This CDR3 is 15 amino acids long. Germline V gene sequence: CDR1 SGHVS, CDR2 FNYEAQ. CDR3 DNA sequence: TGTGCCAGCAGCCGCTGGTTAGGGCAGAAGACTGAAGCTTTCTTT. This translates into CASSRWLGQKTEAFF.

This clonotype was counted ten times or more. V and J are TRBV20-1 and TRBJ2-3; 12 nucleotides line up with TRBD2. V trimming: 6 bases; J trimming: 5 bases; junction bases outside the gene matches: 6. CDR3 length equals 14 residues. Germline assignment: CDR1 DFQATT and CDR2 SNEGSKA (reference sequence). CDR3 loop: CSAILAGGRDTQYF. CDR3 DNA sequence: TGCAGTGCCATTCTAGCGGGGGGGAGAGATACGCAGTATTTT.

CDR3 coding DNA: TGTGCCAGCAGTCTCGGACAGACTATCCAGCATTTT. This encodes CASSLGQTIQHF. This chain uses TRBV12-3 or TRBV12-4 with TRBJ1-5, with D possibly being TRBD1 (6 bases). The CDR3 sequence is 12 residues long. V was pared by 5 bases and J by 12 bases, with 14 bases between.

This clonotype was counted between two and nine times. The chain recombines TRBV20-1 with TRBJ1-5, with TRBD1 as a possible D gene (5 bases). Trimming left V 3 bases short and J 2 bases short, with 11 bases between. The CDR3 totals 14 residues. Germline loops: CDR1 DFQATT, CDR2 SNEGSKA (reference sequence). The CDR3 is CSASKGLGNQPQHF. CDR3 DNA sequence: TGCAGTGCTAGTAAGGGACTCGGCAATCAGCCCCAGCATTTT.

In this sample, this clonotype turned up many times. The chain carries TRBV7-8 and TRBJ2-2, with TRBD1 as a possible D gene (6 bases). Trimming left V 7 bases short and J 3 bases short, with 12 bases between. The length of the CDR3 is 14 residues. Germline CDR1 and CDR2: SGHVS and FQNEAQ. CDR3 DNA sequence: TGTGCCAGCACCAACAGACAGGACACCGGGGAGCTGTTTTTT. Protein: CASTNRQDTGELFF. Using reference TRBV7-8 and TRBJ2-2 for the parts outside the CDR3, the full variable domain is GAGVSQSPRYKVAKRGQDVALRCDPISGHVSLFWYQQALGQGPEFLTYFQNEAQLDKSGLPSDRFFAERPEGSVSTLKIQRTQQEDSAVYLCASTNRQDTGELFFGEGSRLTVL.

This clonotype was seen many times. The CDR3 nucleotides read TGTGCCAGCAGAACAAACGGACTAGCGGTTACAGATACGCAGTATTTT. Protein: CASRTNGLAVTDTQYF. The chain employs TRBV11-2 and TRBJ2-3; 10 bases are shared with TRBD2. V lost 6 bases and J lost 3; bases outside the gene matches: 9. The CDR3 extends over 16 amino acids. Germline V lookup: CDR1 SGHAT, CDR2 FQNNGV. Full variable domain (remainder filled in from reference TRBV11-2 and TRBJ2-3): EAGVAQSPRYKIIEKRQSVAFWCNPISGHATLYWYQQILGQGPKLLIQFQNNGVVDDSQLPKDRFSAERLKGVDSTLKIQPAKLEDSAVYLCASRTNGLAVTDTQYFGPGTRLTVL.

This clonotype occurred a few times. This chain uses TRBV11-3 with TRBJ2-3, with 13 nucleotides matching TRBD2. Unmatched junction bases numbered 7, after V lost 5 bases and J lost 2 bases. The CDR3 is made up of 17 amino acids. Per the germline V gene, CDR1 is SGHNT and CDR2 is YENEEA. The CDR3 nucleotides read TGTGCCAGCAGCCTTCGACTAGCGGGGGGCCTCACAGATACGCAGTATTTT. It yields the protein CASSLRLAGGLTDTQYF.

This clonotype was observed at least ten times. The chain employs TRBV7-2 and TRBJ1-5; no firm D call. V was trimmed by 0 bases and J by 0 bases, leaving 6 bases between them. CDR3 length equals 15 residues. Germline lookup yields CDR1 SGHTA and CDR2 FQGNSA. CDR3 sequence: CASSLAAYSNQPQHF. In nucleotides, the CDR3 is TGTGCCAGCAGCTTAGCTGCTTATAGCAATCAGCCCCAGCATTTT.

This clonotype was picked up many times. Here the CDR3 reads CASSPGQGRDEQYF. In DNA, the CDR3 is TGCGCCAGCAGCCCGGGACAGGGGAGGGACGAGCAGTACTTC. The V and J genes are TRBV4-1 and TRBJ2-7, with 10 bases fitting TRBD1. The CDR3 sequence is 14 residues long. Trimming removed 4 bases from V and 5 bases from J; junction bases left unmatched: 5. Looked up from germline, CDR1 is MGHRA and CDR2 is YSYEKL.

V is TRBV6-1 and J is TRBJ1-4, with D possibly being TRBD1 (5 bases). Per germline, CDR1 MNHNS and CDR2 SASEGT. This CDR3 spans 13 amino acids. Trimming cost V 6 bases and J 7 bases, with 12 bases left between them. CDR3 region: CASRPPGGEKLFF. The CDR3 DNA reads as TGTGCCAGCAGACCTCCCGGGGGTGAAAAACTGTTTTTT.

V and J are TRBV5-1 and TRBJ2-7; 7 bases map to TRBD1. The CDR3 sequence is 14 residues long. V dropped 0 bases and J dropped 7; count of bases not matched to a gene: 7. The germline gives CDR1 SGHRS, CDR2 YFSETQ. The CDR3 region is CASSLGTGLWEQYF. As DNA, the CDR3 is TGCGCCAGCAGCTTGGGGACAGGTCTTTGGGAGCAGTACTTC.

This clonotype was counted many times. V usage is TRBV18 and J usage is TRBJ1-1; possibly TRBD1 for D (5 bases). Germline CDR1 reads KGHSH; CDR2 reads LQKENI. The CDR3 runs to 13 residues. The V and J ends lost 4 bases and 2 bases respectively, with 8 bases between them. CDR3 sequence: CASSHGQNTEAFF. CDR3 DNA sequence: TGTGCCAGCTCACACGGACAAAACACTGAAGCTTTCTTT.

This clonotype was observed at least ten times. CDR3 nucleotides: TGTGCCAGCAGCATAGACAGGTGGCAAGAGACCCAGTACTTC. Translated: CASSIDRWQETQYF. The rearrangement uses TRBV7-3 and TRBJ2-5, with a possible D match to TRBD1 (6 bases). The ends were cut back, 5 bases at V and 2 bases at J, with 12 bases in the middle. The CDR3 totals 14 residues. Germline values: CDR1 SGHTA, CDR2 FQGTGA.

This rearrangement joins TRBV19 to TRBJ1-6; 7 nucleotides match TRBD1. Germline V gene data show CDR1 as LNHDA and CDR2 as SQIVND (reference sequence). The CDR3 is 16 amino acids. Trimming took 5 bases from V and 6 from J; bases not matched to a gene: 10. The CDR3 nucleotides are TGTGCCAGTAGTGTACCGCCGGGACAGTCTAATTCACCCCTCCACTTT. This encodes CASSVPPGQSNSPLHF. Variable domain in full (rest from reference TRBV19 and TRBJ1-6): DGGITQSPKYLFRKEGQNVTLSCEQNLNHDAMYWYRQDPGQGLRLIYYSQIVNDFQKGDIAEGYSVSREKKESFPLTVTSAQKNPTAFYLCASSVPPGQSNSPLHFGNGTRLTVT.

This sequence joins TRBV24-1 and TRBJ2-1; TRBD1 matches 11 bases. The CDR3 runs 16 residues. The germline V gene has CDR1 KGHDR and CDR2 SFDVKD. V shed 1 base and J 7 bases; nucleotides not matched to a gene: 5. The CDR3 reads CATSDLGDRGFNEQFF. The DNA for the CDR3 is TGTGCCACCAGTGATTTAGGGGACAGGGGGTTTAATGAGCAGTTCTTC.

This clonotype was observed many times. CDR3 protein: CASSQVSKGQTEAFF. In DNA, the CDR3 is TGTGCCAGCAGCCAAGTCTCAAAAGGGCAAACTGAAGCTTTCTTT. The chain recombines TRBV3-1 with TRBJ1-1; D is ambiguous. CDR3 length equals 15 residues. Germline CDR1 reads LGHDT; CDR2 reads YNNKEL (reference sequence). V was cut by 1 base and J by 5 bases, with 14 bases left in between.

The sample holds a few counts of this clonotype. CDR3 DNA: TGTGCCATCAGTCATGGAGGGGATAAGCCCCCAGATACGCAGTATTTT. It translates to CAISHGGDKPPDTQYF. The gene calls are TRBV10-3 and TRBJ2-3; perhaps TRBD2 as D (6 bases). Germline lookup yields CDR1 ENHRY and CDR2 SYGVKD. CDR3 size: 16 residues. V dropped 5 bases and J dropped 4 bases, with 19 bases sitting between them.

This clonotype was picked up many times. V is TRBV6-2 or TRBV6-3 and J is TRBJ1-2; possibly TRBD1 for D (5 bases). The CDR3 sequence is 15 residues long. The V and J ends lost 6 bases and 4 bases respectively, with 18 bases between them. Germline CDR1 reads MNHEY; CDR2 reads SVGEGT. Here the CDR3 DNA reads TGTGCCAGCAGGCGGGACCGCTTACTCCTCTATGGCTACACCTTC. Amino acid sequence: CASRRDRLLLYGYTF.

This chain uses TRBV7-6 with TRBJ2-1; the match to TRBD1 covers 9 bases. Germline CDR1 is SGHVS and CDR2 is FNYEAQ. The J segment lost 0 bases and the V segment lost 2 bases, leaving 8 bases of the junction unmatched. The CDR3 contains 18 residues. CDR3 amino acids: CASSLYTGTGSSYNEQFF. The DNA of the CDR3 is TGTGCCAGCAGCTTATACACCGGGACAGGGAGCTCCTACAATGAGCAGTTCTTC.

This clonotype was recorded at least ten times. The V and J genes are TRBV7-8 and TRBJ2-4, with TRBD2 matching 11 bases. Germline CDR1 reads SGHVS; CDR2 reads FQNEAQ. The CDR3 length is 15 residues. J lost 7 bases, V lost 5 bases, and 7 bases had no gene match. The chain's CDR3 is CASSPIAGGLNIQYF. The CDR3 DNA is TGTGCCAGCAGCCCAATAGCGGGGGGGCTGAACATTCAGTACTTC.

This chain joins TRBV10-3 and TRBJ1-2, with D possibly matching TRBD1 (6 bases). V gave up 10 bases and J gave up 3 bases, with 15 bases separating them. Germline CDR1 and CDR2: ENHRY and SYGVKD. CDR3 length equals 13 residues. CDR3 amino acids: CATYTGRDYGYTF. The CDR3 DNA is TGTGCCACCTACACAGGGAGGGACTATGGCTACACCTTC.

The chain carries TRBV19 and TRBJ1-6, with TRBD1 matching 9 bases. The CDR3 length is 13 residues. Germline trimming cut 7 bases from V and 9 bases from J; bases unmatched to any gene: 4. From germline, CDR1 is LNHDA and CDR2 SQIVND (reference sequence). The CDR3 spells CASTGQGISPLHF. The CDR3 coding sequence is TGTGCCAGTACAGGACAGGGGATTTCACCCCTCCACTTT.

This clonotype was observed at least ten times. The chain couples TRBV7-8 to TRBJ2-3; 8 bases fit TRBD1. The CDR3 runs 17 residues. Germline lookup yields CDR1 SGHVS and CDR2 FQNEAQ. The trim removed 0 bases at V and 5 bases at J, leaving 10 bases unmatched. CDR3 sequence (DNA): TGTGCCAGCAGCTTAGCCTGGGACAGGCTGGGGGGAGATACGCAGTATTTT. Its translation: CASSLAWDRLGGDTQYF. Supplemented by reference TRBV7-8 and TRBJ2-3, the full variable domain reads GAGVSQSPRYKVAKRGQDVALRCDPISGHVSLFWYQQALGQGPEFLTYFQNEAQLDKSGLPSDRFFAERPEGSVSTLKIQRTQQEDSAVYLCASSLAWDRLGGDTQYFGPGTRLTVL.

The rearrangement links TRBV3-1 to TRBJ2-1, with 7 bases matching TRBD1. Per the germline V gene, CDR1 is LGHDT and CDR2 is YNNKEL (reference sequence). V shed 6 bases and J 5 bases; nucleotides not matched to a gene: 7. The CDR3 has 14 residues. CDR3 sequence: CASSTRGTDNEQFF. The CDR3 DNA reads TGTGCCAGCAGTACCAGGGGGACGGACAATGAGCAGTTCTTC.